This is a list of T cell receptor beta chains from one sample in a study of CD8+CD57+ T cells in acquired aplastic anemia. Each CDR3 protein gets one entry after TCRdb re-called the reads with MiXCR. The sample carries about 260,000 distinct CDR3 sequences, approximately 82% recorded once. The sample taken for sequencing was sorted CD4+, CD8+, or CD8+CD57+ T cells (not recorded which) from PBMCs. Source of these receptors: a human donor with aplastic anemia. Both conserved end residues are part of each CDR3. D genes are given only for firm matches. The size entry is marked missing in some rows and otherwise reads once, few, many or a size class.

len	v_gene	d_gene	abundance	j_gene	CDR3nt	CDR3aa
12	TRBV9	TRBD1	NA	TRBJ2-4	TGTGCCAGCAGCCCACAGGGGATCACTGAAGCTTTC	CASSPQGITEAF
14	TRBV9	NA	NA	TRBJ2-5	TGTGCCAGCGGCGGAGGGGGCGTTGGCTACGCGCAGTACTTC	CASGGGGVGYAQYF
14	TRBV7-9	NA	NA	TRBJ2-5	TGTGCCAACAGGGTAGCGAGGTACGGGGAGACCGAGTACTTC	CANRVARYGETEYF
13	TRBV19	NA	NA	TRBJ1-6	TGTGCCAGTAGTATAACAGACTGGTCACCCCTCCACTTT	CASSITDWSPLHF
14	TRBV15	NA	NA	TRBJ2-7	TGTGCCACCAGCAGCCGGGGCCAAGCCTCTGAACAGTACTTC	CATSSRGQASEQYF
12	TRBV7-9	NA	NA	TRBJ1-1	TGTGCCAGCAGCTTTCAAACACCCGGGGGGAGCTTT	CASSFQTPGGSF
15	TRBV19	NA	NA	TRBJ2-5	TGTGCCAGTAGTATTTCTTGGGGGTACAATCAGCCCCAGTACTTC	CASSISWGYNQPQYF
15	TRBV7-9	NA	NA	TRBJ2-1	TGTGCCAGCAGGGAGGGGGTTAGCTCCTACAATGAGCAGTTCTTC	CASREGVSSYNEQFF
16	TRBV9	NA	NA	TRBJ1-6	TGTGCCAGCAGCGTGGGGGAGGGTAGCTATAATTTACCCCTCCACTTT	CASSVGEGSYNLPLHF
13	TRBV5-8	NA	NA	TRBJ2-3	TGTGCCAGCAGCTACGTAGGCACAGATACGCAGTATTTT	CASSYVGTDTQYF
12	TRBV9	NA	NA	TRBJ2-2	TGTGCCAGCAGCGTAGGTCCCAGCGAGGTTGGTTTT	CASSVGPSEVGF
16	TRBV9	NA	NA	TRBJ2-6	TGTGCCAGCGGCGTAGCTGGGAACATTCAGGCCAACGTCCTGACTTTC	CASGVAGNIQANVLTF
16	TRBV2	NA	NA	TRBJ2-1	TGTGCCAGCAGGGACGGGGGCGGAAACGGTCAGGATGAGCAGTTCTTC	CASRDGGGNGQDEQFF
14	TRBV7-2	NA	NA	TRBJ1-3	TGTGCCAGCAGCCCACAGGGCTCTGGAAACACCATATATTTT	CASSPQGSGNTIYF
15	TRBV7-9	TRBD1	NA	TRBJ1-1	TGTGCCAGCAGCTTAGATATGACAGGGCACAATGAAGCTTTCTTT	CASSLDMTGHNEAFF
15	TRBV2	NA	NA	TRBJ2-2	TGTGCCAGCAGTGCACGTCGAGGGGGCACCGGGGAGCTGTTTTTT	CASSARRGGTGELFF
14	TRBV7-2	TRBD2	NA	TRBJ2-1	TGTGCCAGCAGCTTAGTAGTGACTAGCGGAGATACGCAGTTT	CASSLVVTSGDTQF
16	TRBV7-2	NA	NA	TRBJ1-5	TGTGCCAGCAGCTTAGACGAAGGGGAGCCCAATCAGCCCCAGCATTTT	CASSLDEGEPNQPQHF
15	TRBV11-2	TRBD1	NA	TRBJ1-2	TGTGCCAGCAGCTTAGCTGCGGGACAGGGGTATGGCTACACCTTC	CASSLAAGQGYGYTF
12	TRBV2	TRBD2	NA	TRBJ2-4	TGTGCCAGCGGAGACGGGGGGACCATTCAGTACTTC	CASGDGGTIQYF
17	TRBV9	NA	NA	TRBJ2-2	TGTGCCAGCAGCGTAGGGGGGGCAGCTGGAAACACCGGGGAGCTGTTTTTT	CASSVGGAAGNTGELFF
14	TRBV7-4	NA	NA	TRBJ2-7	TGTGCCAGCAGCTTCGCAGGAGAGGACTACGAGCAGTACTTC	CASSFAGEDYEQYF
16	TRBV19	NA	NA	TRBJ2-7	TGTGCCAGTAGTATGGTCGGGTCCTCAACGACCTACGAGCAGTACTTC	CASSMVGSSTTYEQYF
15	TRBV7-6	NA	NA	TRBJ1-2	NA	CASSLGSGTEAFFAF
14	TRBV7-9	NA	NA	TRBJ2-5	TGTGCCACCAGCTGGGGATCCAGCCGGGAGACCGAGTACTTC	CATSWGSSRETEYF
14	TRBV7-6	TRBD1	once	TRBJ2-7	TGTGCCAGCAGCTTCCGGGACAGTACCTACGAGCAGTACTTC	CASSFRDSTYEQYF
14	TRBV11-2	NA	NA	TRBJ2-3	TGTGCCAGCAGCTTAGCCGGATATACCGATACGCAGTATTTT	CASSLAGYTDTQYF
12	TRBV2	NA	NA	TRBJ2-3	TGTGCCAGCAGCGAAGGGTCAATCCCTGAGTATTTT	CASSEGSIPEYF
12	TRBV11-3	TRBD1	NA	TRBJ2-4	TGTGCCAGCAGCGTAGCTGGGACAGTTCAGTACTTC	CASSVAGTVQYF